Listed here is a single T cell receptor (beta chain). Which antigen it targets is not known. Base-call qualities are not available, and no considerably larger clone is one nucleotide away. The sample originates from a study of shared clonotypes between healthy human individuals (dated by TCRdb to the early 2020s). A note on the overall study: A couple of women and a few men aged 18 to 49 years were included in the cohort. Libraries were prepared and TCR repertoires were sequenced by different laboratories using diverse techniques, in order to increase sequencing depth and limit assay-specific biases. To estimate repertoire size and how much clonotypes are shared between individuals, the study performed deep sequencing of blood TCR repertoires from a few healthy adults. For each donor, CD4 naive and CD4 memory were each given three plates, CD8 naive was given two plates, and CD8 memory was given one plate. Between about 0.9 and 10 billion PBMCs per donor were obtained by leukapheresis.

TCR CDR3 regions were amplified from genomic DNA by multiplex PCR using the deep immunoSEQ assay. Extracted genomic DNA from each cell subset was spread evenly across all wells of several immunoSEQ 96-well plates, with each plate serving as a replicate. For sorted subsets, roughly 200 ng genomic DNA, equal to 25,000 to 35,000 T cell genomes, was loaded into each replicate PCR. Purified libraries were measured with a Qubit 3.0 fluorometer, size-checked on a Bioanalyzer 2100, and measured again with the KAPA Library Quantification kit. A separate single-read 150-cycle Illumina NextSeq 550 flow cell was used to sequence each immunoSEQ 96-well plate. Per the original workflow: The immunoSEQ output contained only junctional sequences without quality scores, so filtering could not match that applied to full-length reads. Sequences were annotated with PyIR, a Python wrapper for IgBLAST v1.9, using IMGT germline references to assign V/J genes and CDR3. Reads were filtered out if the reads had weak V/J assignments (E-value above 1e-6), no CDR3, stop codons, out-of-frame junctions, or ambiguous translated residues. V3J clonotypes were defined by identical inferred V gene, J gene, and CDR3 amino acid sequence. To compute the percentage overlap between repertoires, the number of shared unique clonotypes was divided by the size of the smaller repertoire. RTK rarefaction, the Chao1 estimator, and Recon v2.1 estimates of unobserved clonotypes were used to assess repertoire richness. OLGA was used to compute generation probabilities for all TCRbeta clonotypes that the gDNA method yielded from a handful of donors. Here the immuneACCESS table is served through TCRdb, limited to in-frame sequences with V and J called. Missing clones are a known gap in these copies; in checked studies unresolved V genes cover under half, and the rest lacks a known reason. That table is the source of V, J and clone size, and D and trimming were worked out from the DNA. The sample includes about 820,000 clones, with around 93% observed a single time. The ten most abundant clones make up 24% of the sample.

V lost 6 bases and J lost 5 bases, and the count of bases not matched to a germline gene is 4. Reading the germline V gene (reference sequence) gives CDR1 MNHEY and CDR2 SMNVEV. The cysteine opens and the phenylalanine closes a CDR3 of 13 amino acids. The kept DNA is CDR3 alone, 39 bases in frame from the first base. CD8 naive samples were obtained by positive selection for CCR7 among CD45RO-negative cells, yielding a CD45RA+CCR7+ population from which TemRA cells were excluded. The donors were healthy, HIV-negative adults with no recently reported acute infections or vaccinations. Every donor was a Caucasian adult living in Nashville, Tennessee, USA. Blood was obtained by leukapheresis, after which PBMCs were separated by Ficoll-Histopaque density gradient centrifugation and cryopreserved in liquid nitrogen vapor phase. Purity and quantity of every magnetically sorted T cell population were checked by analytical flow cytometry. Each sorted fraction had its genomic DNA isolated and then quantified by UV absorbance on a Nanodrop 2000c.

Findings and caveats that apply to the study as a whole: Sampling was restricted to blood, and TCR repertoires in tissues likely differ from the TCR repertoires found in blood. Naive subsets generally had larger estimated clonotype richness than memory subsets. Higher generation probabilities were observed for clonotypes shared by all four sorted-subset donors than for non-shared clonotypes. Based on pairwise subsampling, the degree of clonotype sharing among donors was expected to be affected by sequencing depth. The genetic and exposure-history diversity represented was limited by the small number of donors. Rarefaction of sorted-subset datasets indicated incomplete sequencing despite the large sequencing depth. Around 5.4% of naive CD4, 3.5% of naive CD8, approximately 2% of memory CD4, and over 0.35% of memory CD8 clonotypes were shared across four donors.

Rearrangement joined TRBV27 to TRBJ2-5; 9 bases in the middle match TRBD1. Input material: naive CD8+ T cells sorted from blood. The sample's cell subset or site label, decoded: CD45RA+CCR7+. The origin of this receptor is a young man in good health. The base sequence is TGTGCCAGCAGCGAAACAGGGGGCGAGACCCAGTACTTC. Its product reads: CASSETGGETQYF.